This T cell receptor beta chain was identified in a study of T cell responses to AZD1222 COVID-19 vaccine (dated by TCRdb to the early 2020s). Background on the whole study: TCR sequencing covered approximately 230 trial participants: 200 to 210 given two doses of AZD1222 and approximately 25 given two doses of MenACWY control vaccine. Trial participants were enrolled by age into 18-55, 56-69 and 70-plus year subgroups, with 148, 28 and 57 TCR-sequenced participants respectively. Results the study describes overall, beyond this receptor: Epitopes outside the regions mutated in the B.1.351 and B.1.1.7 variants were reportedly recognized by nearly half of the unique spike-specific TCRs. Participants were mostly white British, with more females than males. The authors suggested clonal diversity may have been underestimated. Because no samples from the day 14 peak response were available, repertoires could be characterized only after the peak T cell response. A significant rise in spike-specific TCR breadth and depth was observed after two AZD1222 doses relative to day 0 and relative to MenACWY recipients. Only a handful of AZD1222 recipients were SARS-CoV-2 seropositive at baseline, limiting conclusions about previously exposed vaccinees. CD4 TCRs associated with the vaccine covered the entire spike protein, and the dominant responses were in regions 160-218 and 743-854. The 56-69-year group was small, and its depth increase did not reach significance, likely because of low power.

Points on this clone: Its antigen specificity is not known. Base qualities are not provided; no much larger clone lies one nucleotide away.

Relative to germline, V is 0 bases shorter and J is 9 bases shorter, with 8 bases between their ends. The CDR3 runs 11 amino acids, cysteine and phenylalanine included. Just CDR3 DNA is preserved here, 33 bases in frame from base 1. Taken from the germline V gene (reference sequence), the CDR1 and CDR2 loops are DFQATT and SNEGSKA. Interpreted using the paper, the time point label stands for: about 28 days (+/-7) after the second vaccine dose. Taken with the paper, the label for treatment or condition translates to: meningococcal conjugate vaccine given as trial control. Vaccinee samples were obtained from the UK trials COV001 and COV002, which included a single-blind randomized controlled phase 2/3 trial of AZD1222 (ChAdOx1 nCoV-19) in healthy adults. For TCRbeta chain sequencing, PBMC samples were collected from trial participants at day 0 and at day 28 after the second dose. The CDR3 regions of human TCRbeta chains were analyzed by immunosequencing. Per the authors' processing: TCRs in the repertoires were matched against a reference library of SARS-CoV-2-specific TCRs that had been generated with the MIRA antigen-specificity platform. Breadth meant the fraction of unique TCRs that were SARS-CoV-2-associated, whereas depth meant the fraction of total T cells that were SARS-CoV-2-associated. Using the MIRA data, every spike-specific TCR was mapped to the spike region that the TCR reacted to and assigned to either a CD4 or a CD8 class. Log10-transformed breadth and depth values were compared by one-way ANOVA with Sidak's multiple comparisons tests. TCRdb limited this immuneACCESS table to in-frame rearrangements with V and J called. A share of clones is missing; checked studies link under half to unresolved V genes, and the rest is unexplained. The DNA gave D and trimming, while V, J and clone size come from that table. The sample table holds some 170,000 clones, of which approximately 95% were seen once. About 1% of the sample belongs to the ten largest clones.

The rearrangement combines TRBV20-1 with TRBJ1-1, with no confidently assigned D gene. This TCR came from an adult who received the MenACWY meningococcal vaccine as a control. Specimen: peripheral blood, collected 28 days after the second dose of the MenACWY control vaccine. The CDR3 region reads CSARDRRKAFF. The sequenced DNA is TGCAGTGCTAGAGACAGGAGAAAAGCTTTCTTT.